This T cell receptor (beta chain) was sequenced for a study of T cells after yellow fever vaccination. Study-level results: It was a small share of clonotypes that appeared in both CD4 and CD8 compartments.

This CDR3 has 17 amino acids. The junction had 12 bases not matched to a gene; V was cut back by 5 bases and J by 3 bases. The germline CDR1 and CDR2 sequences are SEHNR and FQNEAQ (reference sequence). The sample holds many counts of this clonotype. What it recognizes is unknown. A process of 5'RACE template switching, which added a universal primer site and UMIs, was used to make TCR cDNA. TCRdb analysed the 5' RACE reads with MiXCR anew, one entry per CDR3 protein. Of more than 250,000 distinct CDR3 sequences detected, 6.8% appear once; the ten largest clones hold 15% to 20%. This chain uses TRBV7-9 with TRBJ2-3; 9 bases align to TRBD1. This sample comprised PBMCs, obtained roughly 46 days after the first yellow fever vaccination. This TCR came from a man aged 18 to 29 who received the YFV17D yellow fever vaccine. CDR3 residues: CASSAPGTGLGTDTQYF. The CDR3, as DNA: TGTGCCAGCAGCGCCCCCGGGACAGGGTTGGGTACAGATACGCAGTATTTT.